A selection of T cell receptor beta chains follows, all from one sample in a study of blood T cell repertoires in COVID-19. Only in-frame clones appear in the TCRdb table, and some are missing; sequencing was by immunoSEQ multiplex PCR. Here the sample spans around 340,000 clones, 65% to 90% being singletons. Specimen: PBMCs or T cells enriched from blood (not recorded which). These receptors all come from a woman between 40 and 55 years old with acute COVID-19. CDR3s include the opening cysteine and the closing phenylalanine or tryptophan. D genes are given only for firm matches. Only some rows state a clone size, as once, few, many or a class for expanded clones.

j_call	d_call	v_call	clone_size	cdr3_nt	cdr3_aa
TRBJ1-6	NA	TRBV19	few	TGTGCCAGTAGTATGGCTGCGGGACGTCGTTCACCCCTCCACTTT	CASSMAAGRRSPLHF
TRBJ2-5	TRBD2	TRBV2	NA	TGTGCCAGCAGTCCAAGGAGCGGGAGGATTGGAGAGACCCAGTACTTC	CASSPRSGRIGETQYF
TRBJ1-4	NA	TRBV29-1	NA	TGCAGCGTTGGGGGGGGATACCAGGAAAAACTGTTTTTT	CSVGGGYQEKLFF
TRBJ1-6	TRBD1	TRBV14	once	TGTGCCAGCAGCCAAGATCCTGCAGGGGGAAACTCACCCCTCCACTTT	CASSQDPAGGNSPLHF
TRBJ2-3	NA	TRBV7-9	NA	TGTGCCAGCAGCTTAGCCAGTCTCGCAGATACGCAGTATTTT	CASSLASLADTQYF
TRBJ2-7	NA	TRBV5-5	NA	TGTGCCAGCAGCCTGGGGGGAGGGACAGGCTTATACGAGCAGTACTTC	CASSLGGGTGLYEQYF
TRBJ1-5	TRBD1	TRBV7-9	NA	TGTGCCAGCAGCTTTGACAGGGGGCCGGGTCAGCCCCAGCATTTT	CASSFDRGPGQPQHF
TRBJ1-6	NA	TRBV12-3/TRBV12-4	NA	TGTGCCAGCAGGCCCGACAGGTCTGCACCCCTCCACTTT	CASRPDRSAPLHF
TRBJ1-5	NA	TRBV28	NA	TGTGCCAGCAGTTTTCCGGGGGTCGGCAATCAGCCCCAGCATTTT	CASSFPGVGNQPQHF
TRBJ1-4	TRBD1	TRBV19	NA	TGTGCCAGTAGGACCAGACAGGGAGAACTGTTTTTT	CASRTRQGELFF
TRBJ2-2	TRBD1	TRBV7-9	NA	TGTGCCAGCAGGACGGGACAGGGAGGGACCGGGGAGCTGTTTTTT	CASRTGQGGTGELFF
TRBJ2-5	TRBD2	TRBV9	NA	TGTGCCAGCAGCGTAGCCGGGAGGGAGTTGGAGACCCAGTACTTC	CASSVAGRELETQYF
TRBJ2-2	NA	TRBV14	NA	TGTGCCAGCAGCCGTAGGACAGCGATGAACACCGGGGAGCTGTTTTTT	CASSRRTAMNTGELFF
TRBJ1-6	TRBD1	TRBV7-9	NA	TGTGCCAGCAGGCTCCCCGGGACAGCGAATTCACCCCTCCACTTT	CASRLPGTANSPLHF
TRBJ2-1	TRBD1	TRBV10-3	once	TGTGCCATCAGTGAGGCGACAGGGGGTCATGAGCAGTTCTTC	CAISEATGGHEQFF
TRBJ2-3	NA	TRBV28	NA	TGTGCCAGCAGTTCGTCAGGTCCAGATACGCAGTATTTT	CASSSSGPDTQYF
TRBJ2-1	TRBD2	TRBV27	NA	TGTGCCAGCAGTCCAGGACTAGCGAATGAGCAGTTCTTC	CASSPGLANEQFF
TRBJ2-5	TRBD2	TRBV28	NA	TGTGCCAGCAGTCGAACGAGGACTAGCGGGGAGACCCAGTACTTC	CASSRTRTSGETQYF
TRBJ2-1	TRBD1	TRBV5-1	NA	TGCGCCAGCAGCTTGAGGACGGGGACAGGGGGGTACAATGAGCAGTTCTTC	CASSLRTGTGGYNEQFF
TRBJ1-2	NA	TRBV5-4	NA	TGTGCCAGCAGCTTTCAGTCCGAGAGGTATGGCTACACCTTC	CASSFQSERYGYTF
TRBJ1-1	NA	TRBV3-1/TRBV3-2	NA	TGTGCCAGCAGCCAGGGTCTCCAGGGGCGGACTGAAGCTTTCTTT	CASSQGLQGRTEAFF
TRBJ1-2	NA	TRBV7-2	NA	TGTGCCAGCAGTCCCCGACTGACAGACGCTACCACTAACTATGGCTACACCTTC	CASSPRLTDATTNYGYTF
TRBJ1-4	NA	TRBV28	NA	TGTGCCAGCAGTAACCCGGACAGCTATAATGAAAAACTGTTTTTT	CASSNPDSYNEKLFF
TRBJ1-2	NA	TRBV18	NA	TGTGCCAGCTCACCAGGACAGAGATATGGCTACACCTTC	CASSPGQRYGYTF
TRBJ1-3	NA	TRBV6-5	NA	TGTGCCAGCAACAGGCAGGCTGGAAACACCATATATTTT	CASNRQAGNTIYF
TRBJ2-7	NA	TRBV5-4	NA	TGTGCCAGCAGCACGGACAGCTACGAGCAGTACTTC	CASSTDSYEQYF
TRBJ2-5	TRBD1	TRBV25-1	NA	TGTGCCAGCAGCGACAGGGGAGGTATAGAGACCCAGTACTTC	CASSDRGGIETQYF
TRBJ2-2	NA	TRBV19	NA	TGTGCCAGTAGTACACAGGGGAACACCGGGGAGCTGTTTTTT	CASSTQGNTGELFF